The 32 T cell receptor beta chains in this list originate from one sample, sequenced in a study of beta chain features in type 1 diabetes. Study results and caveats: Shorter TCRB CDR3s, moderately but significantly so, were found in Type 1 diabetes patients in all four CD4+ subsets.

The investigators reverse transcribed all of the isolated RNA, so they sequenced expressed TCRB transcripts. The method was immunoSEQ multiplex PCR; TCRdb's version includes in-frame clones alone and lacks a portion of them. In the table there are over 600,000 clones, 9.5% to 15% of which are singletons. For these receptors, no antigen is known. The sequenced sample was naive CD4+ T cells from blood. The receptors come from a man aged 25-40 years with type 1 diabetes.

This clone appeared a few times. The J gene is TRBJ2-5, the V gene TRBV6-1, with D possibly matching TRBD1 (6 bases). The CDR3 runs 14 residues. With 4 bases removed from V and 1 base from J, the gap between germline ends came to 10 bases. Germline V gives CDR1 MNHNS, CDR2 SASEGT. The CDR3 protein is CASSGGQFQETQYF. CDR3 sequence (DNA): TGTGCCAGCAGTGGAGGACAGTTCCAAGAGACCCAGTACTTC.

The CDR3 loop is CASSQDVELEQFF. In nucleotides, the CDR3 is TGTGCCAGCAGCCAAGATGTAGAACTCGAGCAGTTCTTC. The chain carries TRBV14 and TRBJ2-1; unclear D gene. CDR1 and CDR2 from the germline V gene are SGHDN and FVKESK. The CDR3 loop spans 13 amino acids. V was shortened by 0 bases and J by 10 bases, with 10 bases between the two germline ends. Filled out from reference TRBV14 and TRBJ2-1, the complete variable domain reads EAGVTQFPSHSVIEKGQTVTLRCDPISGHDNLYWYRRVMGKEIKFLLHFVKESKQDESGMPNNRFLAERTGGTYSTLKVQPAELEDSGVYFCASSQDVELEQFFGPGTRLTVL.

This clone turned up a few times. The rearrangement joins TRBV6-6 to TRBJ2-2; TRBD2 agrees at 7 bases. Germline trimming cut 10 bases from V and 2 bases from J; bases unmatched to any gene: 4. The germline gives CDR1 MNHNY, CDR2 SVGAGI (reference sequence). The length of the CDR3 is 13 residues. This CDR3 is CATTGLNTGELFF. CDR3 sequence (DNA): TGTGCCACAACGGGACTAAACACCGGGGAGCTGTTTTTT.

This clone was detected only a few times. The J gene is TRBJ1-4, the V gene TRBV6-5; no definite D call. The V gene's germline CDR1 is MNHEY and CDR2 SVGAGI. The CDR3 contains 14 residues. The germline V and J ends were trimmed by 6 bases and 8 bases, with 16 bases remaining between them. This CDR3 is CASRSTQVGEKLFF. The CDR3 DNA is TGTGCCAGCAGATCTACTCAGGTCGGGGAAAAACTGTTTTTT.

V and J are TRBV4-2 and TRBJ1-1; perhaps TRBD1 as D (5 bases). Germline values: CDR1 LGHNA, CDR2 YNFKEQ. Trimming took 1 base from V and 1 from J, leaving 7 bases between them. The CDR3 runs to 14 residues. The CDR3 reads CASSQAGTNTEAFF. The CDR3 DNA is TGTGCCAGCAGCCAAGCTGGGACGAACACTGAAGCTTTCTTT.

In this sample, this clone turned up a few times. The same CDR3 can be traced to other DNA sequences in this sample. The chain joins TRBV2 to TRBJ2-5; D remains unclear. This CDR3 region has 10 residues. CDR1 is SNHLY, CDR2 FYNNEI, per germline. The V and J ends lost 6 bases and 4 bases respectively, with 3 bases between them. The CDR3 DNA reads TGTGCCAGCAGGGGAGAGACCCAGTACTTC. Protein product: CASRGETQYF.

A few counts support this clone. V usage is TRBV6-5 and J usage is TRBJ2-3; TRBD1 is a possible D gene (7 bases). The germline V and J ends were trimmed by 2 bases and 5 bases, with 14 bases remaining between them. This CDR3 has 15 amino acids. The V gene's germline CDR1 is MNHEY and CDR2 SVGAGI. In DNA form, the CDR3 reads TGTGCCAGCAGTTACGGTCAGGGGGGTAAAGATACGCAGTATTTT. Residues: CASSYGQGGKDTQYF.

The chain recombines TRBV18 with TRBJ2-3, with TRBD1 matching 9 bases. CDR1 KGHSH and CDR2 LQKENI come from the germline V gene. The CDR3 totals 17 residues. Trimming at V came to 3 bases and at J to 3 bases, leaving 10 bases not matched to a gene. CDR3 sequence: CASSPNSGTGNTDTQYF. DNA for the CDR3: TGTGCCAGCTCACCTAACTCCGGGACAGGGAATACAGATACGCAGTATTTT.

The chain has TRBV5-4 and TRBJ2-5; D remains ambiguous. The CDR3 runs 17 residues. From germline, CDR1 is SGHNT and CDR2 YYREEE (reference sequence). The V gene lost 3 bases and the J gene lost 4 bases, with 22 bases spanning the gap. DNA for the CDR3: TGTGCCAGCAGCTCGTACCGGGCCCCTCTAGGCTTAGAGACCCAGTACTTC. It is translated as CASSSYRAPLGLETQYF.

The chain has TRBV7-9 and TRBJ1-1, with a possible D match to TRBD1 (5 bases). The CDR3 covers 14 residues. Deletions cut 5 bases from V and 4 bases from J, with 14 bases between. The germline V gene encodes CDR1 SEHNR and CDR2 FQNEAQ (reference sequence). CDR3 region: CASSPQGPGTEAFF. DNA of the CDR3: TGTGCCAGCAGCCCCCAGGGTCCGGGCACTGAAGCTTTCTTT.

The rearrangement links TRBV7-9 to TRBJ1-2; 7 bases are a match to TRBD1. The junction had 7 bases not matched to a gene; V was cut back by 2 bases and J by 7 bases. CDR1 is SEHNR and CDR2 is FQNEAQ in the germline V gene (reference sequence). CDR3 length: 14 amino acids. Here the CDR3 DNA reads TGTGCCAGCAGCTTATCCACAGGGGCGGGTGGCTACACCTTC. Translation: CASSLSTGAGGYTF. Full variable domain (remainder filled in from reference TRBV7-9 and TRBJ1-2): DTGVSQNPRHKITKRGQNVTFRCDPISEHNRLYWYRQTLGQGPEFLTYFQNEAQLEKSRLLSDRFSAERPKGSFSTLEIQRTEQGDSAMYLCASSLSTGAGGYTFGSGTRLTVV.

This clone was detected only a few times. This rearrangement joins TRBV25-1 to TRBJ2-1, with 9 bases fitting TRBD1. Germline trimming cut 4 bases from V and 3 bases from J; bases unmatched to any gene: 4. The CDR3 is made up of 15 amino acids. Germline V gene lookup returns CDR1 MGHDK and CDR2 SYGVNS. The CDR3 loop is CASSGDRGYYNEQFF. DNA for the CDR3: TGTGCCAGCAGTGGAGACAGGGGGTACTACAATGAGCAGTTCTTC.

The rearrangement uses TRBV2 and TRBJ2-3; TRBD1 is a possible D gene (6 bases). The length of the CDR3 is 15 residues. Trimming left V 5 bases short and J 3 bases short, with 15 bases between. Germline CDR1 and CDR2: SNHLY and FYNNEI. CDR3 sequence (DNA): TGTGCCAGCAGTTCCCAGGGGATCAAGACAGATACGCAGTATTTT. Encoded protein: CASSSQGIKTDTQYF.

The V call is TRBV7-9, the J call TRBJ2-7, with D possibly being TRBD2 (6 bases). V lost 1 base and J 2 bases, leaving 15 bases between the germline ends. The germline V gene encodes CDR1 SEHNR and CDR2 FQNEAQ (reference sequence). The CDR3 consists of 16 residues. CDR3 loop: CASSLGFGTPAYEQYF. In DNA, the CDR3 is TGTGCCAGCAGCTTAGGCTTTGGGACTCCCGCCTACGAGCAGTACTTC.

This clone has only a few counts. The V and J genes are TRBV29-1 and TRBJ1-2; D is uncertain. Germline CDR1 is SQVTM and CDR2 is ANQGSEA. CDR3 length: 14 amino acids. Trimming took 5 bases from V and 6 from J, leaving 19 bases between them. The CDR3 region is CSVPLGGFSDGYTF. In DNA form, the CDR3 reads TGCAGCGTTCCCCTTGGAGGGTTTTCGGATGGCTACACCTTC.

This clone has a handful of counts. The genes are TRBV11-3 and TRBJ2-1, with unresolved D. Germline-derived CDR1 and CDR2 are SGHNT and YENEEA. The CDR3 is made up of 14 amino acids. Trimming stripped 0 bases from V and 4 bases from J, with 7 bases between. The CDR3 here is CASSLDVGYNEQFF. CDR3 DNA sequence: TGTGCCAGCAGCTTAGATGTGGGATACAATGAGCAGTTCTTC.

This clone was seen more than once but under ten times. The genes are TRBV29-1 and TRBJ2-1, with 8 bases identical to TRBD2. The trim removed 5 bases at V and 3 bases at J, leaving 12 bases unmatched. Germline CDR1 and CDR2: SQVTM and ANQGSEA. This CDR3 has 16 amino acids. This CDR3 is CSVQKKTSAHYNEQFF. The CDR3 DNA reads TGCAGCGTTCAAAAAAAGACTAGCGCCCACTACAATGAGCAGTTCTTC.

V and J are TRBV6-5 and TRBJ1-1; D is undetermined. V was cut by 6 bases and J by 1 base, with 9 bases left in between. The CDR3 length is 13 residues. Germline V gives CDR1 MNHEY, CDR2 SVGAGI. For the CDR3, the DNA is TGTGCCAGCAGGGGAACCAGGAACACTGAAGCTTTCTTT. It is translated as CASRGTRNTEAFF.

This clone was counted a few times. The rearrangement links TRBV28 to TRBJ1-5; no definite D call. Germline V gene data show CDR1 as MDHEN and CDR2 as SYDVKM. This CDR3 is built from 16 residues. The V gene lost 8 bases and the J gene lost 3 bases, with 20 bases spanning the gap. The CDR3 sequence is CASRTRRPLTNQPQHF. CDR3 DNA: TGTGCCAGCCGTACCCGTCGGCCACTTACCAATCAGCCCCAGCATTTT.

This clone showed up just a few times. CDR3 nucleotide sequence: TGTGCCCACAGGGGCCTGGCGGACATTCAGTACTTC. Translating it yields CAHRGLADIQYF. The chain recombines TRBV6-6 with TRBJ2-4; TRBD1 matches 7 bases. There are 12 residues in the CDR3. The ends lost 11 bases at V and 8 bases at J; junction bases unmatched: 9. Germline loops: CDR1 MNHNY, CDR2 SVGAGI (reference sequence).

This chain links TRBV28 with TRBJ2-7; 9 nucleotides match TRBD1. The CDR3 runs to 15 residues. Germline V gene lookup returns CDR1 MDHEN and CDR2 SYDVKM. The ends lost 8 bases at V and 5 bases at J; junction bases unmatched: 13. DNA of the CDR3: TGTGCCAGCGGGGCAGGGGACAGGGATTCGCACGAGCAGTACTTC. Translated: CASGAGDRDSHEQYF. Combining the CDR3 with reference TRBV28 and TRBJ2-7 gives the whole variable domain DVKVTQSSRYLVKRTGEKVFLECVQDMDHENMFWYRQDPGLGLRLIYFSYDVKMKEKGDIPEGYSVSREKKERFSLILESASTNQTSMYLCASGAGDRDSHEQYFGPGTRLTVT.

This clone has more than one count but fewer than ten. The rearrangement links TRBV29-1 to TRBJ2-3; D is ambiguous. From germline, CDR1 is SQVTM and CDR2 ANQGSEA. Deletions cut 5 bases from V and 6 bases from J, with 12 bases between. CDR3 length: 12 amino acids. CDR3 bases: TGCAGCGTTAGTAACCGGCGGGATACGCAGTATTTT. Protein sequence: CSVSNRRDTQYF.

This clone has only a few counts. The rearrangement uses TRBV15 and TRBJ1-5; no clear D. The CDR3 extends over 12 amino acids. The V gene lost 1 base and the J gene lost 9 bases, with 7 bases spanning the gap. Germline V gene sequence: CDR1 LNHNV, CDR2 YYDKDF (reference sequence). The CDR3 nucleotides are TGTGCCACCAGCAGAGGAGAGCGGCCCCAGCATTTT. Its protein product is CATSRGERPQHF.

The rearrangement uses TRBV5-1 and TRBJ1-2; D remains ambiguous. Between the trimmed V and J ends, which lost 0 bases and 10 bases, there was a span of 10 bases. Germline values: CDR1 SGHRS, CDR2 YFSETQ. This CDR3 is built from 12 residues. In DNA form, the CDR3 reads TGCGCCAGCAGCTTGGATGGGCAGTTCTACACCTTC. Translating it yields CASSLDGQFYTF.

The rearrangement joins TRBV5-6 to TRBJ2-7; 7 positions agree with TRBD1. J was trimmed by 2 bases and V by 0 bases; bases with no gene match: 2. This CDR3 comprises 14 residues. Germline V CDR1 and CDR2: SGHDT, YYEEEE. The CDR3 DNA is TGTGCCAGCAGCTTGGCGGGACAGCCCTACGAGCAGTACTTC. Translating it yields CASSLAGQPYEQYF.

In its sample, this clone was seen a few times. At the DNA level, this CDR3 is encoded by other sequences in the same sample as well. J is TRBJ2-5 and V is TRBV5-1; D call uncertain. V was trimmed by 0 bases and J by 0 bases, leaving 6 bases between them. This CDR3 is built from 14 residues. Germline V lookup: CDR1 SGHRS, CDR2 YFSETQ. The CDR3 here is CASSLGTNQETQYF. In DNA, the CDR3 is TGCGCCAGCAGCTTGGGCACCAACCAAGAGACCCAGTACTTC.

This clone has a handful of counts. This chain joins TRBV6-5 and TRBJ2-7; D assignment may be TRBD1 or TRBD2 (6 bases each). Germline CDR1 reads MNHEY; CDR2 reads SVGAGI. The CDR3 is 16 amino acids. The V gene lost 2 bases and the J gene lost 4 bases, with 18 bases spanning the gap. The CDR3: CASSYASGGRKYEQYF. CDR3 bases: TGTGCCAGCAGTTACGCTTCTGGGGGGCGAAAATACGAGCAGTACTTC.

The chain is built from TRBV27 and TRBJ2-3, with 10 bases fitting TRBD2. Germline V gene sequence: CDR1 MNHEY, CDR2 SMNVEV (reference sequence). Trimming cost V 7 bases and J 5 bases; bases outside gene matches: 9. The CDR3 runs to 15 residues. CDR3 loop: CASTPRERGGDTQYF. CDR3 nucleotide sequence: TGTGCCAGCACCCCAAGGGAGCGGGGGGGAGATACGCAGTATTTT.

This clone occurred a few times. V and J are TRBV7-9 and TRBJ2-5, with D tentatively TRBD2 (5 bases). The CDR3 spans 15 residues. V was shortened by 0 bases and J by 4 bases, with 12 bases between the two germline ends. Germline CDR1 and CDR2: SEHNR and FQNEAQ (reference sequence). The CDR3 sequence: CASSLALTEGETQYF. CDR3 DNA: TGTGCCAGCAGCTTAGCGCTAACAGAGGGAGAGACCCAGTACTTC.

There are a few counts of this clone. The chain combines TRBV2 with TRBJ1-6; D call uncertain. Trimming left V 4 bases short and J 10 bases short, with 11 bases between. The CDR3 covers 13 residues. The germline CDR1 and CDR2 sequences are SNHLY and FYNNEI. CDR3 sequence: CASSADDGSPLHF. Here the CDR3 DNA reads TGTGCCAGCAGTGCAGACGACGGGTCACCCCTCCACTTT.

The CDR3 nucleotides read TGTGCCAGCAGCCAAGCAGGGGGACTAGCGGGTAATGAGCAGTTCTTC. Translation: CASSQAGGLAGNEQFF. The V and J genes are TRBV4-2 and TRBJ2-1, with 12 bases fitting TRBD2. The CDR3 runs to 16 residues. The J segment lost 7 bases and the V segment lost 1 base, leaving 5 bases of the junction unmatched. Germline CDR1 is LGHNA and CDR2 is YNFKEQ.

This clone showed up just a few times. V and J are TRBV19 and TRBJ2-6, with unresolved D. The CDR3 contains 16 residues. The germline V gene encodes CDR1 LNHDA and CDR2 SQIVND (reference sequence). The V and J ends lost 7 bases and 1 base respectively, with 14 bases between them. The CDR3 protein is CASTTMGSSGANVLTF. For the CDR3, the DNA is TGTGCCAGTACCACGATGGGTTCGTCTGGGGCCAACGTCCTGACTTTC.